These 24 T cell receptor beta chains share one sample of origin, sequenced in a study of PD-1 blockade in mismatch repair-deficient tumors. TCRdb's copy holds only in-frame clones and misses some; the assay was immunoSEQ multiplex PCR. Here the sample spans roughly 84,000 clones, 81% being singletons. The specimen comprised peripheral blood, sampled 12 weeks after starting pembrolizumab. Receptors were obtained from an adult with mismatch repair-deficient cancer.

V and J are TRBV11-2 and TRBJ2-2, with D uncertain. V lost 3 bases and J 2 bases, leaving 10 bases between the germline ends. The length of the CDR3 is 15 residues. Germline-derived CDR1 and CDR2 are SGHAT and FQNNGV. CDR3 nucleotides: TGTGCCAGCAGCTTCAGACTGATAAACACCGGGGAGCTGTTTTTT. Encoded protein: CASSFRLINTGELFF.

The sample holds one count of this clone. J is TRBJ2-1 and V is TRBV19; the match to TRBD2 covers 10 bases. V gave up 6 bases and J gave up 5 bases; unmatched junction bases: 7. The CDR3 has 15 amino acids. From germline, CDR1 is LNHDA and CDR2 SQIVND (reference sequence). CDR3 amino acids: CASRLAGGPHNEQFF. As DNA, the CDR3 is TGTGCCAGTAGGTTAGCGGGAGGCCCCCACAATGAGCAGTTCTTC.

This sequence joins TRBV5-5 and TRBJ2-5; no clear D. The CDR3 extends over 14 amino acids. V lost 0 bases and J 2 bases, leaving 8 bases between the germline ends. Germline lookup yields CDR1 SGHKS and CDR2 YYEKEE (reference sequence). The CDR3 DNA follows: TGTGCCAGCAGCTTGGAGAATTCGCAAGAGACCCAGTACTTC. This codes for CASSLENSQETQYF.

This clone was detected only a few times. The CDR3 spells CASSHGLLFSYNEQFF. CDR3 DNA: TGCGCCAGCAGCCACGGACTTCTTTTCTCCTACAATGAGCAGTTCTTC. The chain recombines TRBV4-1 with TRBJ2-1, with D maybe TRBD2 (5 bases). From germline, CDR1 is MGHRA and CDR2 YSYEKL. The CDR3 consists of 16 residues. V was shortened by 3 bases and J by 0 bases, with 12 bases between the two germline ends.

In this sample, this clone turned up once. V and J are TRBV27 and TRBJ2-3; D might be TRBD2 (6 bases). This CDR3 is built from 16 residues. Trimming took off 2 bases at V and 1 base at J, with 13 bases between the two ends. Germline loops: CDR1 MNHEY, CDR2 SMNVEV (reference sequence). CDR3 loop: CASSLRVWGGTDTQYF. As DNA, the CDR3 is TGTGCCAGCAGTTTAAGAGTTTGGGGGGGCACAGATACGCAGTATTTT.

A few counts support this clone. The chain uses TRBV2 and TRBJ1-5, with a tentative D call TRBD1 (6 bases). V lost 7 bases and J 6 bases, leaving 19 bases between the germline ends. Germline CDR1 and CDR2: SNHLY and FYNNEI. The CDR3 totals 15 residues. For the CDR3, the DNA is TGTGCCAGCACCGCTACAGGGCTCTCCGGTCAGCCCCAGCATTTT. As protein: CASTATGLSGQPQHF.

The chain joins TRBV7-3 to TRBJ2-7; D remains unclear. The germline CDR1 and CDR2 sequences are SGHTA and FQGTGA. There are 13 residues in the CDR3. V gave up 2 bases and J gave up 4 bases, with 9 bases separating them. The CDR3 DNA reads as TGTGCCAGCAGCTTAGCGAAGGGTTACGAGCAGTACTTC. It specifies CASSLAKGYEQYF.

The sample holds one count of this clone. V is TRBV25-1 and J is TRBJ2-7; unclear D gene. Between the trimmed V and J ends, which lost 0 bases and 1 base, there was a span of 13 bases. The CDR3 runs 16 residues. Germline V gene lookup returns CDR1 MGHDK and CDR2 SYGVNS. The CDR3 is CASSEYFPATSYEQYF. In DNA, the CDR3 is TGTGCCAGCAGTGAATATTTTCCGGCGACATCCTACGAGCAGTACTTC.

This chain joins TRBV7-2 and TRBJ1-3, with D uncertain. The CDR3 consists of 14 residues. CDR1 SGHTA and CDR2 FQGNSA come from the germline V gene. The V gene lost 4 bases and the J gene lost 1 base, with 8 bases spanning the gap. The DNA for the CDR3 is TGTGCCAGCAGCTCGATGCGATCTGGAAACACCATATATTTT. Translating it yields CASSSMRSGNTIYF.

The chain recombines TRBV7-9 with TRBJ2-5; TRBD1 matches at 10 bases. The CDR3 consists of 17 residues. V lost 1 base and J lost 1; bases outside the gene matches: 6. Germline V lookup: CDR1 SEHNR, CDR2 FQNEAQ (reference sequence). In DNA form, the CDR3 reads TGTGCCAGCAGCTTAGGGGGGACAGGGGCAATCCAAGAGACCCAGTACTTC. Protein sequence: CASSLGGTGAIQETQYF. The full variable domain, completed using reference TRBV7-9 and TRBJ2-5, is DTGVSQNPRHKITKRGQNVTFRCDPISEHNRLYWYRQTLGQGPEFLTYFQNEAQLEKSRLLSDRFSAERPKGSFSTLEIQRTEQGDSAMYLCASSLGGTGAIQETQYFGPGTRLLVL.

The chain joins TRBV30 to TRBJ2-5; the D is unclear. The assigned J gene may be wrong: the sequence end matches TRBJ2-7 better. CDR3 length: 13 amino acids. Germline V gene sequence: CDR1 GTSNPN, CDR2 SVGIG (reference sequence). The CDR3 protein is CAWSRKYSYEQYF. The CDR3 nucleotides read TGTGCCTGGAGTAGGAAGTACTCCTACGAGCAGTACTTC.

The sample holds one count of this clone. This sequence joins TRBV18 and TRBJ2-7, with D maybe TRBD1 (5 bases). CDR3 length equals 11 residues. V lost 5 bases and J lost 6, with 8 bases in between. Germline V lookup: CDR1 KGHSH, CDR2 LQKENI. The CDR3 loop is CASSTGFEQYF. The CDR3 region has the DNA TGTGCCAGCTCAACAGGTTTCGAGCAGTACTTC.

CDR3 sequence reads: CASNLPSGTAVSSTDTQYF. Here the CDR3 DNA reads TGTGCCAGCAACCTACCATCGGGGACAGCCGTTTCTAGCACAGATACGCAGTATTTT. The chain employs TRBV2 and TRBJ2-3; 7 bases line up with TRBD1. The CDR3 runs to 19 residues. Germline assignment: CDR1 SNHLY and CDR2 FYNNEI. The V segment lost 7 bases and the J segment 0 bases; nucleotides outside the gene matches: 19. Complete variable domain (other parts from reference TRBV2 and TRBJ2-3): EPEVTQTPSHQVTQMGQEVILRCVPISNHLYFYWYRQILGQKVEFLVSFYNNEISEKSEIFDDQFSVERPDGSNFTLKIRSTKLEDSAMYFCASNLPSGTAVSSTDTQYFGPGTRLTVL.

CDR3 bases: TGTGCCAGCAGTGTTTTCCAGGGACAGGGAATTCATACGGGCTACACCTTC. This gives the protein CASSVFQGQGIHTGYTF. J is TRBJ1-2 and V is TRBV2, with 9 bases matching TRBD1. V lost 4 bases and J lost 8; bases outside the gene matches: 17. From germline, CDR1 is SNHLY and CDR2 FYNNEI. This CDR3 comprises 17 residues.

This chain joins TRBV5-5 and TRBJ2-1; 7 bases match TRBD2. Germline trimming cut 5 bases from V and 4 bases from J; bases unmatched to any gene: 12. In germline, CDR1 is SGHKS, CDR2 YYEKEE (reference sequence). The CDR3 totals 16 residues. The CDR3 is CASRPRAAGEYNEQFF. DNA for the CDR3: TGTGCCAGCAGACCGCGGGCGGCGGGAGAGTACAATGAGCAGTTCTTC.

As concerns this clone: One end of the junction is discordant with germline, which a read error may explain. The chain joins TRBV7-7 to TRBJ2-1, with 10 bases matching TRBD2. The germline V gene encodes CDR1 SSHAT and CDR2 FNYEAQ (reference sequence). The CDR3 length is 15 residues. The CDR3 is CASSSSGSGVGEQFF. The CDR3 bases are TGTGCTAGCAGCTCTAGCGGGAGTGGTGTTGGTGAGCAGTTCTTC.

This chain uses TRBV10-2 with TRBJ2-2, with TRBD1 identical over 9 bases. CDR3 length: 17 amino acids. Germline trimming cut 4 bases from V and 4 bases from J; bases unmatched to any gene: 10. The germline V gene encodes CDR1 WSHSY and CDR2 SAAADI. This CDR3 reads CASSGSRDRVRTGELFF. Written as DNA, the CDR3 is TGCGCCAGCAGTGGGTCCCGGGACAGGGTTCGCACCGGGGAGCTGTTTTTT.

The V and J genes are TRBV5-4 and TRBJ2-1; no definite D call. CDR1 and CDR2 (germline): SGHNT, YYREEE (reference sequence). The ends were cut back, 0 bases at V and 4 bases at J, with 11 bases in the middle. The CDR3 extends over 15 amino acids. This CDR3 reads CASSLALVEYNEQFF. The DNA of the CDR3 is TGTGCCAGCAGCTTGGCCTTAGTGGAATACAATGAGCAGTTCTTC.

V usage is TRBV6-5 and J usage is TRBJ2-7; D may be TRBD1 or TRBD2 (5 bases each). Germline V gives CDR1 MNHEY, CDR2 SVGAGI. The V end lost 2 bases, the J end lost 2 bases, and 10 bases lay between the germline ends. The CDR3 covers 14 residues. The CDR3, as DNA: TGTGCCAGCAGTTACCGTGAGGGGACCTACGAGCAGTACTTC. Translated, it gives CASSYREGTYEQYF.

The chain carries TRBV19 and TRBJ2-2, with D unclear. CDR1 LNHDA and CDR2 SQIVND come from the germline V gene (reference sequence). The CDR3 covers 11 residues. V was shortened by 7 bases and J by 4 bases, with 4 bases between the two germline ends. DNA for the CDR3: TGTGCCAGTACACGCACCGGGGAGCTGTTTTTT. The encoded protein is CASTRTGELFF.

This clone turned up a few times. The rearrangement joins TRBV19 to TRBJ1-4; D call uncertain. Trimming took off 3 bases at V and 8 bases at J, with 13 bases between the two ends. Per the germline V gene, CDR1 is LNHDA and CDR2 is SQIVND (reference sequence). This CDR3 is 14 amino acids long. The CDR3 here is CASSIRWAGEKLFF. The CDR3 region has the DNA TGTGCCAGTAGTATCAGATGGGCCGGGGAAAAACTGTTTTTT.

Many counts were recorded for this clone. The V call is TRBV14, the J call TRBJ2-7; no definite D call. From germline, CDR1 is SGHDN and CDR2 FVKESK. The germline V and J ends were trimmed by 4 bases and 6 bases, with 10 bases remaining between them. CDR3 length: 12 residues. The chain's CDR3 is CASSPGFSEQYF. CDR3 sequence (DNA): TGTGCCAGCAGCCCCGGTTTCTCCGAGCAGTACTTC.

The V and J genes are TRBV7-3 and TRBJ2-1; 8 bases fit TRBD2. Trimming removed 5 bases from V and 10 bases from J; junction bases left unmatched: 10. This CDR3 contains 14 residues. From germline, CDR1 is SGHTA and CDR2 FQGTGA. DNA of the CDR3: TGTGCCAGCAGCCCCGGGACTAGAGGGGGGGAGCAGTTCTTC. Amino acid sequence: CASSPGTRGGEQFF. Supplemented by reference TRBV7-3 and TRBJ2-1, the full variable domain reads GAGVSQTPSNKVTEKGKYVELRCDPISGHTALYWYRQSLGQGPEFLIYFQGTGAADDSGLPNDRFFAVRPEGSVSTLKIQRTERGDSAVYLCASSPGTRGGEQFFGPGTRLTVL.

This clone is a singleton in its sample. V is TRBV11-2 and J is TRBJ2-7, with 15 bases aligning to TRBD2. J lost 6 bases, V lost 6 bases, and 3 bases had no gene match. Germline values: CDR1 SGHAT, CDR2 FQNNGV. The CDR3 length is 14 residues. The CDR3 DNA reads as TGTGCCAGCAGGCCGGGACTAGCGGGAGGCGAGCAGTACTTC. The encoded protein is CASRPGLAGGEQYF.